These 4 T cell receptor beta chains came from one sample sequenced in a study of T cell changes during pregnancy in multiple sclerosis. Some clones are missing from TCRdb's copy, which holds only in-frame ones; the method was immunoSEQ multiplex PCR. The data show just over 35,000 clones, 85% to 95% seen once. Sample: CD4+ T cells from peripheral blood mononuclear cells, taken in the first trimester of pregnancy. The receptors were sampled from a female donor with multiple sclerosis, enrolled in a pregnancy study.

The genes are TRBV7-9 and TRBJ2-1; 10 nucleotides agree with TRBD2. Germline V gene data show CDR1 as SEHNR and CDR2 as FQNEAQ (reference sequence). This CDR3 spans 16 amino acids. The ends lost 5 bases at V and 10 bases at J; junction bases unmatched: 14. The CDR3 region has the DNA TGTGCCAGCAGCGGGGGGGGTCTAGCGGGAGTTGGGGAGCAGTTCTTC. Translating it yields CASSGGGLAGVGEQFF.

The chain has TRBV2 and TRBJ2-4; D is unresolved. Germline V gives CDR1 SNHLY, CDR2 FYNNEI. The ends were cut back, 7 bases at V and 4 bases at J, with 11 bases in the middle. The CDR3 runs 13 residues. DNA for the CDR3: TGTGCCAGCATGTCACACCCGAAAAACATTCAGTACTTC. It codes for CASMSHPKNIQYF.

The J gene is TRBJ2-1, the V gene TRBV29-1; 15 nucleotides match TRBD2. Per the germline V gene, CDR1 is SQVTM and CDR2 is ANQGSEA. V was clipped by 3 bases and J by 6 bases; unmatched bases: 3. This CDR3 region has 15 residues. The CDR3 reads CSVEGLAGGLNEQFF. Here the CDR3 DNA reads TGCAGCGTTGAGGGACTAGCGGGAGGTCTCAATGAGCAGTTCTTC.

V usage is TRBV10-3 and J usage is TRBJ1-2; 7 nucleotides match TRBD1. This CDR3 has 14 amino acids. The V and J ends lost 2 bases and 5 bases, in that order; junction bases with no gene match: 5. Germline V gene sequence: CDR1 ENHRY, CDR2 SYGVKD. The CDR3 loop is CAISEDRDRYGYTF. For the CDR3, the DNA is TGTGCCATCAGTGAGGACCGGGACAGATATGGCTACACCTTC.